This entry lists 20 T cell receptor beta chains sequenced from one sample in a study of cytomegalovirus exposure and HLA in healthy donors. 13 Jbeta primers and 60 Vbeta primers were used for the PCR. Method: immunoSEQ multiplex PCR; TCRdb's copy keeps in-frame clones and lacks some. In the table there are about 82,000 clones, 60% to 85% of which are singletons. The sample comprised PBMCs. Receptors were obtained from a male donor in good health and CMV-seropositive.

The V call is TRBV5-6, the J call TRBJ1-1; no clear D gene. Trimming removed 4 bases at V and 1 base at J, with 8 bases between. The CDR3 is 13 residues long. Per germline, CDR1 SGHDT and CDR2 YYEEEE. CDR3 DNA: TGTGCCAGCAGCCGCCGAGGGAACACTGAAGCTTTCTTT. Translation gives CASSRRGNTEAFF.

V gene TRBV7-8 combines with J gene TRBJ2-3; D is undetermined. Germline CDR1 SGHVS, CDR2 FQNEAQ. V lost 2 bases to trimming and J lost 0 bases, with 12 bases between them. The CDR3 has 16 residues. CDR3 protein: CASSLIFLSSTDTQYF. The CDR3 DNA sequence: TGTGCCAGCAGCTTAATTTTTCTATCAAGCACAGATACGCAGTATTTT.

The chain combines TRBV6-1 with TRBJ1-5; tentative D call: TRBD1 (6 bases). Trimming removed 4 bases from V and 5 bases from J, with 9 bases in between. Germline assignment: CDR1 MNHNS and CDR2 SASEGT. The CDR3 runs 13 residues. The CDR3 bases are TGTGCCAGCAGTGCCTGGACAGATCAGCCCCAGCATTTT. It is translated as CASSAWTDQPQHF.

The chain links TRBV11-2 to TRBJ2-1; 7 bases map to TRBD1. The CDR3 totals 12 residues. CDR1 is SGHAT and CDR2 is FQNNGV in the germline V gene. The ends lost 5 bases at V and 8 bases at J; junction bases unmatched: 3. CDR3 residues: CASSAQGYEQFF. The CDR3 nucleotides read TGTGCCAGCAGCGCACAGGGGTATGAGCAGTTCTTC.

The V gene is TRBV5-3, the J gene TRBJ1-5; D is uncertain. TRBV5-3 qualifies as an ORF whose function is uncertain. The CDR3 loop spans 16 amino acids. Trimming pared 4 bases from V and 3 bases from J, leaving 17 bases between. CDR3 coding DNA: TGTGCCAGAAGCCCCCGGGGAGGAAGAAACAATCAGCCCCAGCATTTT. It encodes CARSPRGGRNNQPQHF.

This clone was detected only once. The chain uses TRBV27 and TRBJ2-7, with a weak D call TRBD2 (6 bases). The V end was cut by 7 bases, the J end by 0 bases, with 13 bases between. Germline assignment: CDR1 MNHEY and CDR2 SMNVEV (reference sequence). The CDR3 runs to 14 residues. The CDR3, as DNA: TGTGCCAGCAAAGGCGGGGAGAGCTCCTACGAGCAGTACTTC. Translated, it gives CASKGGESSYEQYF.

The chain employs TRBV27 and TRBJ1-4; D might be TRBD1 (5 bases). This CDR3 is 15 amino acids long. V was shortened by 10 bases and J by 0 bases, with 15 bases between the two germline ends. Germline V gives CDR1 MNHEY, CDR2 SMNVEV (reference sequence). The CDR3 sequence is CATRRQFATNEKLFF. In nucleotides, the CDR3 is TGTGCCACCCGCCGACAGTTTGCAACTAATGAAAAACTGTTTTTT.

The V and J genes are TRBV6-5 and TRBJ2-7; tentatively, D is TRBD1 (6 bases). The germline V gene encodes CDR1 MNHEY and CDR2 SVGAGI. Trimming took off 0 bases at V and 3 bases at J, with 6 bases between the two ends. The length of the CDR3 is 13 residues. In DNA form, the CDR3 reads TGTGCCAGCAGTTACTCGGACAGCTACGAGCAGTACTTC. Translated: CASSYSDSYEQYF.

The CDR3 is CASNLNRGNYGYTF. CDR3 bases: TGTGCCAGCAACCTAAACAGGGGGAACTATGGCTACACCTTC. V usage is TRBV7-9 and J usage is TRBJ1-2, with 8 bases fitting TRBD1. CDR1 and CDR2 from the germline V gene are SEHNR and FQNEAQ (reference sequence). This CDR3 is 14 amino acids long. Germline trimming cut 7 bases from V and 2 bases from J; bases unmatched to any gene: 6.

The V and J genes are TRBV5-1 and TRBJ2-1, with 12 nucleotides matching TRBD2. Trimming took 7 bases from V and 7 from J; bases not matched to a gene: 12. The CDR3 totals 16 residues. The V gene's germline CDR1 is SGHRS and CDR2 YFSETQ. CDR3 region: CASGPGTSGLANEQFF. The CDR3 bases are TGCGCCAGCGGACCCGGGACTAGCGGGCTCGCAAATGAGCAGTTCTTC.

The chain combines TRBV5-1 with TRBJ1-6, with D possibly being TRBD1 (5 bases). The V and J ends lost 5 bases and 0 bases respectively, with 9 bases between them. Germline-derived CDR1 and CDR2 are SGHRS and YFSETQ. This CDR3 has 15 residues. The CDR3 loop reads CASRQEFSYNSPLHF. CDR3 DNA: TGCGCCAGCAGACAGGAGTTCTCCTATAATTCACCCCTCCACTTT.

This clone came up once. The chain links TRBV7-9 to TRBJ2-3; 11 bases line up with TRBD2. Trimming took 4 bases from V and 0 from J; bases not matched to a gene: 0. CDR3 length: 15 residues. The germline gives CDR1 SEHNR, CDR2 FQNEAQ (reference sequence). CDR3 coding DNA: TGTGCCAGCAGCTGGACTAGCGGGAGCACAGATACGCAGTATTTT. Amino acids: CASSWTSGSTDTQYF. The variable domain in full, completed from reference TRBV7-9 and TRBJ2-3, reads DTGVSQNPRHKITKRGQNVTFRCDPISEHNRLYWYRQTLGQGPEFLTYFQNEAQLEKSRLLSDRFSAERPKGSFSTLEIQRTEQGDSAMYLCASSWTSGSTDTQYFGPGTRLTVL.

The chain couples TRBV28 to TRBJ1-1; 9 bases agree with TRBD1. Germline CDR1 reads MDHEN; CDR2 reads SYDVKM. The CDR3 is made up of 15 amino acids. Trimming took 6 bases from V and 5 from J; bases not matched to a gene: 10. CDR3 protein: CASSSPGQGRTEAFF. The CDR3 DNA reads TGTGCCAGCAGCTCTCCGGGACAGGGACGGACTGAAGCTTTCTTT. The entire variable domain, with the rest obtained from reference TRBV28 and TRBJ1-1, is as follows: DVKVTQSSRYLVKRTGEKVFLECVQDMDHENMFWYRQDPGLGLRLIYFSYDVKMKEKGDIPEGYSVSREKKERFSLILESASTNQTSMYLCASSSPGQGRTEAFFGQGTRLTVV.

The DNA of the CDR3 is TGCGCCAGCAGCCAAGGTCCGAGACTAGCGGGAAGAGGGGAGCTGTTTTTT. Its translation is CASSQGPRLAGRGELFF. This chain uses TRBV4-1 with TRBJ2-2, with 11 nucleotides matching TRBD2. V lost 1 base and J lost 8; bases outside the gene matches: 9. Germline V CDR1 and CDR2: MGHRA, YSYEKL. The CDR3 is 17 residues long.

CDR3: CASSSAQGPRPQHF. The CDR3 bases are TGTGCCAGTAGTAGTGCCCAGGGGCCGAGGCCCCAGCATTTT. The chain links TRBV19 to TRBJ1-5; possibly TRBD1 for D (6 bases). CDR3 size: 14 residues. CDR1 LNHDA and CDR2 SQIVND come from the germline V gene (reference sequence). Trimming cost V 4 bases and J 9 bases, with 16 bases left between them.

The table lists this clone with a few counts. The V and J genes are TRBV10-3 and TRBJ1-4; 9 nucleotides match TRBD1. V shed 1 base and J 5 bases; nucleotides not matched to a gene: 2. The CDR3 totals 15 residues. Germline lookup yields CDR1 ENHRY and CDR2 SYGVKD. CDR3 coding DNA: TGTGCCATCAGTGAGTTTGGGACAGGGAATGAAAAACTGTTTTTT. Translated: CAISEFGTGNEKLFF.

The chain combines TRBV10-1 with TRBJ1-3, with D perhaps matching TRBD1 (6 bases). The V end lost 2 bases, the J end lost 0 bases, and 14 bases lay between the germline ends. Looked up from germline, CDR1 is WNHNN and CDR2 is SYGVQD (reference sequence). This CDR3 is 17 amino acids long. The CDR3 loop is CASSEAGGRASGNTIYF. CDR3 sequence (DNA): TGCGCCAGCAGTGAGGCTGGGGGCAGGGCCTCTGGAAACACCATATATTTT.

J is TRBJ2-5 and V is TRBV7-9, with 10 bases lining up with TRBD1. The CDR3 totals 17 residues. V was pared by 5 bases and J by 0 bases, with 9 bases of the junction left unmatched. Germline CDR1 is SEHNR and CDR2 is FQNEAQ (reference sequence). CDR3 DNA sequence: TGTGCCAGCAGCCCCTTCGCGGGACAGGGGTACCAAGAGACCCAGTACTTC. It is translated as CASSPFAGQGYQETQYF.

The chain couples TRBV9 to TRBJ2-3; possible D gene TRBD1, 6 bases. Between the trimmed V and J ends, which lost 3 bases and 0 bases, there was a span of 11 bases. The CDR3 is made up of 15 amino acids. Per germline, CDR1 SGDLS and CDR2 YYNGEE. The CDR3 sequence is CASSGYRESTDTQYF. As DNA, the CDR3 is TGTGCCAGCAGCGGATACAGGGAAAGCACAGATACGCAGTATTTT.

In DNA, the CDR3 is TGTGCCAGCAGCTCGCTGGCGGGACAGGGGAACTACGAGCAGTACTTC. This encodes CASSSLAGQGNYEQYF. The chain couples TRBV11-2 to TRBJ2-7; 10 nucleotides agree with TRBD1. The V gene end was trimmed by 4 bases and the J gene end by 3 bases; junction bases not matched to a gene: 9. CDR1 SGHAT and CDR2 FQNNGV come from the germline V gene. The CDR3 loop spans 16 amino acids.